A selection of T cell receptor beta chains follows, all from one sample in a study of human T cells and chemical hapten exposure. TCRdb recomputed calls from the RACE reads with MiXCR, one row per CDR3 protein. The sample yields roughly 150,000 distinct CDR3 sequences, about an eighth seen once. Sample: whole blood, taken in connection with sensitization to the hapten diphenylcyclopropenone (DPC). Receptor source: a woman aged 45-59 years with alopecia areata. Some clones in this sample may be carry-over from other donors' samples. CDR3s include the opening cysteine and the closing phenylalanine or tryptophan. The D gene is left open where the match is weak. The listing skips clone size in some rows; elsewhere it reads once, few, many or a size class.

abundance	v_gene	j_gene	d_gene	CDR3nt	CDR3aa
.	TRBV7-9	TRBJ2-1	.	TGTGCCAGCAGCCCAGCGGGCTCCTACAATGAGCAGTTCTTC	CASSPAGSYNEQFF
.	TRBV5-1	TRBJ2-7	TRBD2	TGCGCCAGCAGCGCTATTAGCGGGAGGAACGAGCAGTACTTC	CASSAISGRNEQYF
few	TRBV12-3/TRBV12-4	TRBJ1-5	.	TGTGCCAGCAGTTTACACCCCGATTCGCCCCAGCATTTT	CASSLHPDSPQHF
few	TRBV5-1	TRBJ2-7	.	TGCGCCAGCAGCTTGGTAGGTAGCGGCTACGAGCAGTACTTC	CASSLVGSGYEQYF
few	TRBV3-1	TRBJ2-2	.	TGTGTTACCAGGGAGTACACCGGGGAGCTGTTTTTT	CVTREYTGELFF
few	TRBV6-2/TRBV6-3	TRBJ2-7	.	TGTGCCAGCACCTCTACCCGCAGCTACGAGCAGTACTTC	CASTSTRSYEQYF
.	TRBV7-2	TRBJ2-7	.	TGTGCCAGCAGCTGGTCGGGGGCCGGGCCGAGCTCCTACGAGCAGTACTTC	CASSWSGAGPSSYEQYF
few	TRBV4-2	TRBJ2-2	.	TGTGCCAGCAGCCCCCCCCGGGCGGGGAACACCGGGGAGCTGTTTTTT	CASSPPRAGNTGELFF
many	TRBV6-2/TRBV6-3	TRBJ2-7	TRBD2	TGTGCCAGCAGTTACGCGGGAGGGCCCTACGAGCAGTACTTC	CASSYAGGPYEQYF
.	TRBV5-1	TRBJ1-2	TRBD1	TGCGCCAGCAGCTTGACGACAGGGGGCTATGGCTACACCTTC	CASSLTTGGYGYTF
once	TRBV29-1	TRBJ2-5	.	TGCAGCGTGCTTTCCACGGGGATTGATAAAGAGACCCAGTACTTC	CSVLSTGIDKETQYF
many	TRBV19	TRBJ1-5	TRBD1	TGTGCCAGTAGTTCCTACAGGGGGGTATACCAGCCCCAGCATTTT	CASSSYRGVYQPQHF
.	TRBV12-3/TRBV12-4	TRBJ2-3	TRBD1	TGTGCCAGTCGTAGGGACAGGGTAACAGATACGCAGTATTTT	CASRRDRVTDTQYF
few	TRBV5-1	TRBJ2-7	.	TGCGCCAGCAGCTTACACGCGAGCTCCTACGAGCAGTACTTC	CASSLHASSYEQYF
many	TRBV14	TRBJ2-3	TRBD2	TGTGCCAGCAGCCTACCGGGACTAGCGGGATCGGTGACAGATACGCAGTATTTT	CASSLPGLAGSVTDTQYF
few	TRBV29-1	TRBJ1-1	.	TGCAGCGTTGAAACCCCAGGGCGCAGCACTGAAGCTTTCTTT	CSVETPGRSTEAFF
.	TRBV11-2	TRBJ2-1	TRBD2	TGTGCCAGCAGCCGAAACCCTCAGACTAGCGGGACCCGATTGGAGCAGTTCTTC	CASSRNPQTSGTRLEQFF
.	TRBV7-3	TRBJ2-5	.	TGTGCCAGCAGCTTGACCGGGCAGGCCCAGTACTTC	CASSLTGQAQYF
few	TRBV30	TRBJ1-2	.	TGTGCCTGGTGGTCCCTTTACTATGGCTACACCTTC	CAWWSLYYGYTF
.	TRBV29-1	TRBJ2-7	.	TGCAGCGTTGGAGGAGGCGAGGACTACGAGCAGTACTTC	CSVGGGEDYEQYF
few	TRBV10-3	TRBJ2-7	.	TGTGCCATCAGTGAGTCCGCCAGGAGCTCCTACGAGCAGTACTTC	CAISESARSSYEQYF
.	TRBV27	TRBJ2-2	.	TGTGCCAGCAGTTTATCTTTAGTGGCCGGGGAGCTGTTTTTT	CASSLSLVAGELFF
few	TRBV11-2	TRBJ2-5	TRBD2	TGTGCCAGCAGCCAAGCGGGAGGTGAGACCCAGTACTTC	CASSQAGGETQYF